Listed here are 30 T cell receptor beta chains from one sample, sequenced in a study of cytomegalovirus exposure and HLA in healthy donors. Primers included in the PCR were 60 Vbeta and 13 Jbeta primers. Generated by immunoSEQ multiplex PCR, the TCRdb table keeps only in-frame clones and is missing some. The table includes some 140,000 clones, about 74% detected once. Input material: PBMCs. The receptors were gathered from a woman aged 55-70 years in good health and CMV-seronegative.

This clone was recorded only once. This chain joins TRBV7-3 and TRBJ2-1; tentative D call: TRBD2 (5 bases). The V end was cut by 4 bases, the J end by 7 bases, with 11 bases between. This CDR3 contains 13 residues. Germline values: CDR1 SGHTA, CDR2 FQGTGA. CDR3 loop: CASSSDSGNEQFF. DNA of the CDR3: TGTGCCAGCAGCTCGGACTCGGGGAATGAGCAGTTCTTC.

This chain connects TRBV4-1 to TRBJ2-7; TRBD2 matches at 8 bases. Germline CDR1 reads MGHRA; CDR2 reads YSYEKL. The CDR3 spans 14 residues. Trimming took 1 base from V and 9 from J; bases not matched to a gene: 8. CDR3 DNA: TGCGCCAGCAGCCAAGTTTCGGGAGGGCATGGGCAGTACTTC. It codes for CASSQVSGGHGQYF.

The rearrangement joins TRBV9 to TRBJ2-5, with D tentatively TRBD2 (6 bases). Germline-derived CDR1 and CDR2 are SGDLS and YYNGEE. Trimming removed 4 bases from V and 4 bases from J, with 14 bases in between. This CDR3 has 14 residues. The chain's CDR3 is CASSPGSGGETQYF. In DNA, the CDR3 is TGTGCCAGCAGCCCCGGCTCCGGGGGAGAGACCCAGTACTTC.

V gene TRBV7-6 combines with J gene TRBJ2-7; tentatively, D is TRBD1 (6 bases). Germline assignment: CDR1 SGHVS and CDR2 FNYEAQ. Trimming cost V 5 bases and J 1 base, with 15 bases left between them. This CDR3 comprises 15 residues. CDR3 in amino acids: CASSPFLDRSYEQYF. The CDR3 DNA sequence: TGTGCCAGCAGCCCATTTCTGGACAGATCCTACGAGCAGTACTTC.

The rearrangement joins TRBV5-1 to TRBJ2-7, with 9 bases aligning to TRBD1. The CDR3 totals 14 residues. J gave up 5 bases and V 4 bases, and 7 bases lay outside the gene matches. CDR1 is SGHRS, CDR2 YFSETQ, per germline. CDR3 region: CASSRVTGGDEQYF. The DNA for the CDR3 is TGCGCCAGCAGCCGTGTTACAGGGGGCGACGAGCAGTACTTC.

V usage is TRBV20-1 and J usage is TRBJ1-1; D is perhaps TRBD1 (6 bases). The CDR3 extends over 11 amino acids. The germline gives CDR1 DFQATT, CDR2 SNEGSKA (reference sequence). Trimming cost V 6 bases and J 5 bases, with 10 bases left between them. The CDR3 DNA reads TGCAGTGCCACCACAGGGACTGAAGCTTTCTTT. Amino acid sequence: CSATTGTEAFF.

This sequence joins TRBV19 and TRBJ1-2; D not certain. Trimming removed 7 bases from V and 4 bases from J, with 10 bases in between. CDR1 and CDR2 from the germline V gene are LNHDA and SQIVND (reference sequence). This CDR3 has 12 amino acids. CDR3 DNA sequence: TGTGCCAGTACGGCAGGCCCCTATGGCTACACCTTC. Its translation is CASTAGPYGYTF.

The rearrangement links TRBV6-5 to TRBJ1-3; 7 bases line up with TRBD1. This CDR3 comprises 15 residues. Germline lookup yields CDR1 MNHEY and CDR2 SVGAGI. V dropped 5 bases and J dropped 0; count of bases not matched to a gene: 4. CDR3 loop: CASSLTGISGNTIYF. CDR3 nucleotides: TGTGCCAGCAGTCTGACAGGGATCTCTGGAAACACCATATATTTT.

The CDR3 coding sequence is TGTGCCAGCAGCCTGGGGACAGGGCGGGGGCAAGAGACCCAGTACTTC. Its protein is CASSLGTGRGQETQYF. The chain combines TRBV5-8 with TRBJ2-5; TRBD1 matches 9 bases. The germline gives CDR1 SGHTS, CDR2 YDEGEE. V lost 4 bases, J lost 2 bases, and 9 bases stayed unmatched. This CDR3 is built from 16 residues.

The chain combines TRBV5-8 with TRBJ2-1, with 8 positions matching TRBD2. Looked up from germline, CDR1 is SGHTS and CDR2 is YDEGEE. CDR3 length: 16 residues. The ends lost 2 bases at V and 8 bases at J; junction bases unmatched: 12. CDR3: CASSFTTLAGKDEQFF. The CDR3 DNA reads TGTGCCAGCAGCTTTACCACCTTAGCGGGGAAGGATGAGCAGTTCTTC.

This rearrangement joins TRBV5-4 to TRBJ1-1, with D possibly being TRBD1 (6 bases). V lost 0 bases, J lost 1 base, and 10 bases lay in between. Per germline, CDR1 SGHNT and CDR2 YYREEE (reference sequence). This CDR3 is built from 15 residues. CDR3 coding DNA: TGTGCCAGCAGCTTGGACCAGGGGAGGAACACTGAAGCTTTCTTT. Protein: CASSLDQGRNTEAFF.

The chain is built from TRBV7-6 and TRBJ2-5; D might be TRBD1 (6 bases). The J call may be incorrect, as the DNA end agrees better with TRBJ2-7. This CDR3 comprises 15 residues. From germline, CDR1 is SGHVS and CDR2 FNYEAQ. The CDR3 protein is CASSPGYRDPYEQYF. The DNA for the CDR3 is TGTGCCAGCAGCCCCGGCTACAGGGACCCCTACGAGCAGTACTTC.

The sample holds one count of this clone. The chain is built from TRBV4-2 and TRBJ2-3; 7 bases align to TRBD2. The V gene's germline CDR1 is LGHNA and CDR2 YNFKEQ. The CDR3 length is 16 residues. J was trimmed by 6 bases and V by 0 bases; bases with no gene match: 9. The CDR3 region is CASSQDWALAADTQYF. CDR3 DNA: TGTGCCAGCAGCCAAGATTGGGCCCTAGCGGCCGATACGCAGTATTTT.

The V and J genes are TRBV7-2 and TRBJ1-1; TRBD1 aligns across 8 bases. The CDR3 sequence is 14 residues long. Germline CDR1 SGHTA, CDR2 FQGNSA. V trimming: 6 bases; J trimming: 6 bases; junction bases outside the gene matches: 9. The CDR3 region is CASRLDRVVPEAFF. DNA of the CDR3: TGTGCCAGCAGGTTGGACAGGGTGGTACCTGAAGCTTTCTTT.

The rearrangement uses TRBV6-5 and TRBJ1-2; TRBD1 agrees at 8 bases. Germline V gives CDR1 MNHEY, CDR2 SVGAGI. With 2 bases clipped from V and 4 bases from J, the junction kept 6 bases outside the gene matches. The CDR3 sequence is 15 residues long. CDR3 sequence: CASSYQQGDGYGYTF. In DNA, the CDR3 is TGTGCCAGCAGTTACCAACAGGGGGATGGCTATGGCTACACCTTC.

The chain couples TRBV25-1 to TRBJ1-2, with TRBD1 identical over 9 bases. The CDR3 has 16 amino acids. V shed 6 bases and J 4 bases; nucleotides not matched to a gene: 12. The germline V gene has CDR1 MGHDK and CDR2 SYGVNS. The CDR3 bases are TGTGCCAGCAGCCGAAACCTGGGACAGGGAAGCTATGGCTACACCTTC. Translating it yields CASSRNLGQGSYGYTF.

Here the CDR3 DNA reads TGTGCTTTGGACACCAGTTTATGGGCCGGGGAGCTGTTTTTT. Translated: CALDTSLWAGELFF. This chain joins TRBV30 and TRBJ2-2; D is possibly TRBD1 (5 bases). Germline V CDR1 and CDR2: GTSNPN, SVGIG (reference sequence). The CDR3 length is 14 residues. Together with reference TRBV30 and TRBJ2-2, the CDR3 gives the full variable domain: SQTIHQWPATLVQPVGSPLSLECTVEGTSNPNLYWYRQAAGRGLQLLFYSVGIGQISSEVPQNLSASRPQDRQFILSSKKLLLSDSGFYLCALDTSLWAGELFFGEGSRLTVL.

The rearrangement uses TRBV6-1 and TRBJ1-2, with unresolved D. The germline V gene has CDR1 MNHNS and CDR2 SASEGT. V lost 1 base and J 4 bases, leaving 13 bases between the germline ends. The CDR3 is 15 amino acids. CDR3 bases: TGTGCCAGCAGTGAAGGGACCGAGGGCTCCTATGGCTACACCTTC. Amino acids: CASSEGTEGSYGYTF.

The chain is built from TRBV15 and TRBJ2-5; 11 nucleotides align to TRBD1. The J call is uncertain, as TRBJ2-7 better fits the DNA end. The CDR3 spans 16 residues. Germline V gene lookup returns CDR1 LNHNV and CDR2 YYDKDF (reference sequence). CDR3 amino acids: CATSREWTGGKYEQYF. The CDR3 nucleotides are TGTGCCACCAGCAGAGAATGGACAGGGGGCAAGTACGAGCAGTACTTC.

The chain combines TRBV7-9 with TRBJ1-1, with D unresolved. The CDR3 runs 15 residues. Germline-derived CDR1 and CDR2 are SEHNR and FQNEAQ (reference sequence). Trimming left V 5 bases short and J 1 base short, with 14 bases between. DNA of the CDR3: TGTGCCAGCAGCCATGCTTACGAGAGGAACACTGAAGCTTTCTTT. Its translation is CASSHAYERNTEAFF.

The J gene is TRBJ1-2, the V gene TRBV6-5, with a tentative D call TRBD1 (6 bases). V lost 8 bases and J 1 base, leaving 17 bases between the germline ends. Germline CDR1 and CDR2: MNHEY and SVGAGI. The CDR3 is 15 residues long. This chain's CDR3 is CASGRIGGFNYGYTF. CDR3 nucleotide sequence: TGTGCCAGCGGCAGGATAGGGGGTTTTAACTATGGCTACACCTTC.

The V gene is TRBV11-2, the J gene TRBJ2-7; possible D gene TRBD1, 5 bases. V lost 0 bases and J lost 0, with 6 bases in between. The CDR3 sequence is 14 residues long. Germline V gene data show CDR1 as SGHAT and CDR2 as FQNNGV. The CDR3: CASSLEDNSYEQYF. DNA of the CDR3: TGTGCCAGCAGCTTAGAGGACAACTCCTACGAGCAGTACTTC.

V and J are TRBV2 and TRBJ1-2; TRBD1 is a possible D gene (5 bases). In germline, CDR1 is SNHLY, CDR2 FYNNEI. Between the trimmed V and J ends, which lost 2 bases and 7 bases, there was a span of 20 bases. The CDR3 is 16 amino acids. CDR3 protein: CASSELAGYIGIGYTF. Written as DNA, the CDR3 is TGTGCCAGCAGTGAATTGGCAGGGTATATCGGTATTGGCTACACCTTC.

This clone was recorded a few times. The chain carries TRBV19 and TRBJ1-5, with D perhaps matching TRBD1 (6 bases). Germline CDR1 reads LNHDA; CDR2 reads SQIVND (reference sequence). This CDR3 is built from 21 residues. V dropped 1 base and J dropped 0 bases, with 25 bases sitting between them. The CDR3 loop is CASSIALFRAGVGYSNQPQHF. The CDR3 DNA is TGTGCCAGTAGTATAGCTCTTTTTCGGGCAGGGGTGGGTTATAGCAATCAGCCCCAGCATTTT.

The chain links TRBV28 to TRBJ2-7; a weak D match, TRBD2 (6 bases). V gave up 3 bases and J gave up 6 bases, with 18 bases separating them. Germline V gene data show CDR1 as MDHEN and CDR2 as SYDVKM. CDR3 length equals 15 residues. This chain's CDR3 is CASSLNWQEGSEQYF. CDR3 nucleotide sequence: TGTGCCAGCAGTTTGAATTGGCAGGAGGGGAGCGAGCAGTACTTC.

The rearrangement links TRBV5-1 to TRBJ2-7, with TRBD1 matching 8 bases. The CDR3 is made up of 15 amino acids. Trimming removed 3 bases from V and 6 bases from J; junction bases left unmatched: 11. The germline V gene encodes CDR1 SGHRS and CDR2 YFSETQ. CDR3 residues: CASSSKTGTGSEQYF. In nucleotides, the CDR3 is TGCGCCAGCAGCTCAAAAACCGGGACAGGCAGCGAGCAGTACTTC.

This sequence joins TRBV28 and TRBJ2-2, with 12 bases aligning to TRBD1. This CDR3 is built from 15 residues. CDR1 and CDR2 (germline): MDHEN, SYDVKM. V was pared by 6 bases and J by 5 bases, with 4 bases of the junction left unmatched. CDR3 coding DNA: TGTGCCAGCAGGGGACAGGGGGCGGGTACCGGGGAGCTGTTTTTT. This translates into CASRGQGAGTGELFF.

This clone has a single count. V is TRBV7-9 and J is TRBJ2-2, with unresolved D. CDR1 SEHNR and CDR2 FQNEAQ come from the germline V gene (reference sequence). Trimming cost V 0 bases and J 2 bases, with 10 bases left between them. This CDR3 is 16 amino acids long. The CDR3 loop is CASSLAQQLNTGELFF. The CDR3 nucleotides are TGTGCCAGCAGCTTAGCGCAACAGTTAAACACCGGGGAGCTGTTTTTT.

V gene TRBV15 combines with J gene TRBJ1-1; 7 nucleotides line up with TRBD1. Germline V lookup: CDR1 LNHNV, CDR2 YYDKDF (reference sequence). This CDR3 has 13 amino acids. V was clipped by 8 bases and J by 1 base; unmatched bases: 4. The CDR3 nucleotides read TGTGCCACCTTACGACAGGGGAACACTGAAGCTTTCTTT. This translates into CATLRQGNTEAFF.

This sequence joins TRBV7-3 and TRBJ2-3; tentative D call: TRBD1 (5 bases). There are 14 residues in the CDR3. Germline V lookup: CDR1 SGHTA, CDR2 FQGTGA. V was shortened by 5 bases and J by 1 base, with 10 bases between the two germline ends. Here the CDR3 reads CASSPQGGTDTQYF. DNA of the CDR3: TGTGCCAGCAGCCCTCAGGGTGGCACAGATACGCAGTATTTT. Filled out from reference TRBV7-3 and TRBJ2-3, the complete variable domain reads GAGVSQTPSNKVTEKGKYVELRCDPISGHTALYWYRQSLGQGPEFLIYFQGTGAADDSGLPNDRFFAVRPEGSVSTLKIQRTERGDSAVYLCASSPQGGTDTQYFGPGTRLTVL.